This T cell receptor beta chain was found in a study of radiation and T cells in renal cell carcinoma. Whole-study findings and limits: Pretreatment tumor biopsies were lacking, so baseline clonotypes are unknown.

Of note for this clone: Its antigen remains unidentified.

The assay was immunoSEQ multiplex PCR, and TCRdb's table has in-frame clones only and misses some. The profile covers roughly 170,000 clones, with less than 90% appearing a single time and about 11% taken by the ten largest. The CDR3 is 13 residues long. Germline V gene sequence: CDR1 SGHNT, CDR2 YYREEE (reference sequence). Losses at the gene ends were 5 bases for V and 4 bases for J; bases not matched to a gene: 3. The time point here: blood 4 weeks post-SBRT, at nephrectomy. Treatment in this sample: 15 Gy SBRT to primary tumor, nephrectomy 4 weeks later. The specimen was blood, collected from a patient whose treatment included radiotherapy and nephrectomy. The V call is TRBV5-4, the J call TRBJ1-1; 9 bases agree with TRBD1. The source of this sequence is a woman in her forties or fifties with renal cell carcinoma. In DNA form, the CDR3 reads TGTGCCAGCAGATTACAGGGGGCCACTGAAGCTTTCTTT. Its protein is CASRLQGATEAFF.